Below, one T cell receptor (beta chain) is given with its context. The authors extracted RNA and reverse transcribed it into cDNA as the sequencing template. Here immunoSEQ multiplex PCR was the method, and the copy in TCRdb shows in-frame clones only, minus some. This sample has 110,000 or so clones, with approximately 55% found just once. Treatment described: oral pan-JAK inhibitor, 5-10 mg twice daily. The sample belongs to a study of CD8+ T cells in alopecia areata. The ends were cut back, 4 bases at V and 0 bases at J, with 6 bases in the middle. CDR1 is SNHLY, CDR2 FYNNEI, per germline. The CDR3 is made up of 13 amino acids.

The sequence was collected from a human donor with alopecia areata. The chain combines TRBV2 with TRBJ2-5; no definite D call. Sequencing used CD4+ T cells sorted from blood, obtained at week 24, from a patient treated with tofacitinib. This chain's CDR3 is CASSAGYQETQYF. The CDR3 DNA sequence: TGTGCCAGCAGTGCGGGTTACCAAGAGACCCAGTACTTC. The full variable domain, rest sourced from reference TRBV2 and TRBJ2-5, is EPEVTQTPSHQVTQMGQEVILRCVPISNHLYFYWYRQILGQKVEFLVSFYNNEISEKSEIFDDQFSVERPDGSNFTLKIRSTKLEDSAMYFCASSAGYQETQYFGPGTRLLVL.